The entry below describes one T cell receptor (beta chain). This clonotype was observed a few times. Its antigen remains undetermined. Within one base of it there is no much larger clone, and no base qualities were kept. The data stem from a study of T-cell reconstitution after alpha-beta-depleted transplantation in children (dated by TCRdb to between 2015 and 2016). As for the study more broadly: T-cell immune reconstitution after TCRalphabeta/CD19-depleted allogeneic hematopoietic cell transplantation in children was quantitatively tracked in the study by means of TCR repertoire profiling. On the study overall, not on this receptor specifically: About two months after transplant, the apparently early recovery of alphabetaT-cell counts reportedly depended on just several hundred clones that had expanded rapidly and came from non-depleted graft cells. Over the following months the frequencies of hyperexpanded clones went down, and after one year T-cell counts and TCRbeta diversity were mostly credited to newly produced T cells. In some patients, the high TCRbeta diversity seen at day 60 was put down to recipient T cells and intrathymic progenitors that had survived conditioning.

The CDR3 has 12 amino acids, counting the end cysteine and phenylalanine. The entry retains the CDR3 DNA only, 36 bases that are in frame from base 1. Looking up the germline V gene (reference sequence) yields CDR1 DFQATT and CDR2 SNEGSKA. Between the V and J ends, shortened by 5 bases and 6 bases respectively, the junction contains 13 bases. The meaning of the sample's treatment or condition label: allogeneic hematopoietic cell transplantation with graft depleted of TCRalphabeta T cells and CD19 B cells. Transplant recipients were children who received TCRalphabeta/CD19-depleted allogeneic hematopoietic cell grafts. The method was PCR. Sequencing was performed on an Illumina HiSeq 2500. TCR libraries were prepared with molecular barcoding, using unique molecular identifiers to normalize TCRbeta repertoire quantification. Through fastp at Q25 and MiXCR, TCRdb rebuilt clones from the public reads, retaining in-frame beta chains. A single entry per CDR3 protein holds the most common genes and DNA from its merged rows. The sample includes approximately 500,000 distinct CDR3 sequences, with over 25% observed a single time. 36% of the sample comes from the top ten.

Here the chain combines TRBV20-1 and TRBJ1-2, with the D gene uncertain. This TCR was sampled from a boy less than two years old with Wiskott-Aldrich syndrome, due to receive a stem cell transplant. Sequenced material: PBMCs, taken before TCRalphabeta/CD19-depleted stem cell transplant. The CDR3 protein is CSAGTVPHGYTF. The DNA sequence reads TGCAGTGCTGGAACAGTGCCGCATGGCTACACCTTC.